The entry that follows covers one TCR beta chain sequence. Its cognate antigen is unknown. The record originates from a study of shared clonotypes between healthy human individuals. Study findings and constraints: Having only a few donors restricted how much genetic and exposure-history diversity was captured. Some clonotypes were shared by all four sorted-subset donors, while others were not shared. The non-shared ones had lower generation probabilities than the shared ones.

As originally analysed: Junction-only immunoSEQ sequences carried no quality scores, so filtering differed. Produced via immunoSEQ multiplex PCR; TCRdb's table is partial and in-frame only. That table gives V, J and clone size, and the DNA gave D and trimming. This table has 2 million to 2.5 million clones, approximately 94% appearing once. This sequence was found in a man aged 18 to 30 in good health. Some clones in this sample may be carry-over from other donors' samples. Material: naive CD4+ T cells from PBMCs. The subset is: CD45RA+ positively selected.

The CDR3 region is CASSEAGVYNEQFF. As DNA, the CDR3 is TGTGCCAGTAGTGAGGCGGGCGTCTACAATGAGCAGTTCTTC. V gene TRBV19 combines with J gene TRBJ2-1, with TRBD2 as a possible D gene (5 bases). The germline V and J ends were trimmed by 5 bases and 3 bases, with 11 bases remaining between them. CDR1 is LNHDA and CDR2 is SQIVND in the germline V gene (reference sequence). There are 14 residues in the CDR3.